Below, one T cell receptor beta chain is given with its context. The antigen is not known. Data came from immunoSEQ multiplex PCR; TCRdb stores just in-frame clones and leaves some out. The data contain over 950,000 clones, around 77% of them singletons. The data were obtained in a study of shared clonotypes between healthy human individuals. General study findings and limits: Memory subsets generally showed lower estimated richness than naive subsets.

Germline CDR1 and CDR2: LNHNV and YYDKDF (reference sequence). V was pared by 1 base and J by 7 bases, with 6 bases of the junction left unmatched. CDR3 length equals 15 residues. This receptor was taken from a man aged 18 to 35 in good health. Some clones in this sample may be carry-over from other donors' samples. Sequenced material: memory CD4+ T cells from PBMCs. The subset denotes: CD45RA-negative fraction. The chain uses TRBV15 and TRBJ2-2; 7 bases are shared with TRBD2. The CDR3 coding sequence is TGTGCCACCAGCAGAGGCGGCGGGAGCGGCGGGGAGCTGTTTTTT. Translating gives CATSRGGGSGGELFF.